Below, 25 T cell receptor beta chains from the same sample are listed, as sequenced in a study of radiation and T cells in renal cell carcinoma. Assay: immunoSEQ multiplex PCR; the TCRdb copy retains only in-frame clones and omits some. In the table there are 150,000 to 200,000 clones, about 87% of which are singletons. Specified time point: blood 4 weeks post-SBRT, at nephrectomy. Treatment: 15 Gy SBRT to primary tumor, nephrectomy 4 weeks later. The material was blood, obtained from a patient whose treatment included radiotherapy and nephrectomy. All receptors derive from a woman aged 45-65 years with renal cell carcinoma.

This chain connects TRBV7-2 to TRBJ2-5; D gene uncertain. CDR1 SGHTA and CDR2 FQGNSA come from the germline V gene. This CDR3 has 15 amino acids. V dropped 2 bases and J dropped 6 bases, with 16 bases sitting between them. The CDR3 DNA follows: TGTGCCAGCAGCTTATCTTCGGGTTTCCACCAGACCCAGTACTTC. This encodes CASSLSSGFHQTQYF.

The chain is built from TRBV6-6 and TRBJ2-1; D not certain. V was shortened by 3 bases and J by 5 bases, with 8 bases between the two germline ends. CDR1 and CDR2 from the germline V gene are MNHNY and SVGAGI (reference sequence). This CDR3 contains 13 residues. The CDR3 protein is CASSYVQNNEQFF. For the CDR3, the DNA is TGTGCCAGCAGTTATGTACAGAACAATGAGCAGTTCTTC.

The chain employs TRBV6-6 and TRBJ1-4; D is possibly TRBD1 (6 bases). The CDR3 contains 14 residues. Trimming stripped 4 bases from V and 5 bases from J, with 11 bases between. CDR1 is MNHNY and CDR2 is SVGAGI in the germline V gene (reference sequence). The CDR3 sequence is CASSLDRLNEKLFF. CDR3 in DNA: TGTGCCAGCAGTTTGGACAGATTAAATGAAAAACTGTTTTTT.

The J gene is TRBJ1-1, the V gene TRBV9; TRBD1 is a possible D gene (5 bases). V gave up 0 bases and J gave up 5 bases, with 14 bases separating them. Germline loops: CDR1 SGDLS, CDR2 YYNGEE. The CDR3 spans 15 residues. The CDR3, as DNA: TGTGCCAGCAGCGTAGGTGGCCAGGGAATAACTGAAGCTTTCTTT. Translation: CASSVGGQGITEAFF.

This clone has just one count. The genes are TRBV6-1 and TRBJ2-7, with a tentative D call TRBD2 (6 bases). The CDR3 runs 16 residues. CDR1 is MNHNS, CDR2 SASEGT, per germline. Trimming pared 3 bases from V and 6 bases from J, leaving 21 bases between. This CDR3 reads CASSENPRLALSEQYF. DNA for the CDR3: TGTGCCAGCAGTGAGAACCCTCGCCTAGCGCTGAGCGAGCAGTACTTC.

The chain recombines TRBV19 with TRBJ2-3, with TRBD2 matching 8 bases. Trimming cost V 6 bases and J 2 bases; bases outside gene matches: 7. This CDR3 is built from 15 residues. In germline, CDR1 is LNHDA, CDR2 SQIVND (reference sequence). The chain's CDR3 is CASRSSGGSTDTQYF. In DNA form, the CDR3 reads TGTGCCAGTAGGTCGAGCGGGGGTTCCACAGATACGCAGTATTTT.

The chain is built from TRBV5-1 and TRBJ2-2; 9 positions agree with TRBD2. The trim removed 2 bases at V and 0 bases at J, leaving 5 bases unmatched. The CDR3 length is 17 residues. Germline V gene sequence: CDR1 SGHRS, CDR2 YFSETQ. The CDR3 is CASSLMTSGPNTGELFF. CDR3 DNA: TGCGCCAGCAGCTTAATGACTAGCGGCCCGAACACCGGGGAGCTGTTTTTT.

The chain joins TRBV7-9 to TRBJ2-1; D is possibly TRBD2 (5 bases). Per the germline V gene, CDR1 is SEHNR and CDR2 is FQNEAQ (reference sequence). V lost 1 base and J lost 10, with 14 bases in between. The CDR3 consists of 14 residues. CDR3 sequence: CASSLVLASGEQFF. DNA of the CDR3: TGTGCCAGCAGCTTAGTCCTAGCTTCCGGGGAGCAGTTCTTC.

This chain connects TRBV12-5 to TRBJ2-3; 10 nucleotides agree with TRBD1. The CDR3 runs to 16 residues. The V gene's germline CDR1 is LGHNT and CDR2 FRNRAP. J was trimmed by 6 bases and V by 2 bases; bases with no gene match: 8. The CDR3 DNA is TGTGCTAGTGGTTTGAATTGGGGACAGGGGAGGGATACGCAGTATTTT. The encoded protein is CASGLNWGQGRDTQYF.

This clone occurred a few times. J is TRBJ2-1 and V is TRBV7-2; D is uncertain. The germline V gene has CDR1 SGHTA and CDR2 FQGNSA. The germline V and J ends were trimmed by 3 bases and 1 base, with 10 bases remaining between them. The CDR3 contains 15 residues. The chain's CDR3 is CASSFTQFSYNEQFF. CDR3 DNA: TGTGCCAGCAGCTTTACACAGTTTTCCTACAATGAGCAGTTCTTC.

The V gene is TRBV7-6, the J gene TRBJ1-2; D not resolved. The CDR3 runs 13 residues. CDR1 and CDR2 from the germline V gene are SGHVS and FNYEAQ. The DNA of the CDR3 is TGTGCTTCCGGGAGAGGTCCTCTCTATGGCTACACCTTC. It codes for CASGRGPLYGYTF.

The chain employs TRBV6-1 and TRBJ2-3; 11 bases match TRBD1. CDR1 and CDR2 (germline): MNHNS, SASEGT. V was clipped by 7 bases and J by 7 bases; unmatched bases: 7. There are 14 residues in the CDR3. In DNA, the CDR3 is TGTGCCAGCAAGGGACAGGGGGTCATGCATACGCAGTATTTT. Encoded protein: CASKGQGVMHTQYF.

The chain couples TRBV20-1 to TRBJ1-1; D gene ambiguous. The CDR3 spans 11 residues. Deletions cut 7 bases from V and 7 bases from J, with 13 bases between. Germline CDR1 is DFQATT and CDR2 is SNEGSKA (reference sequence). CDR3 residues: CSGSKVIEAFF. CDR3 nucleotides: TGCAGTGGGTCCAAGGTGATTGAAGCTTTCTTT.

The chain employs TRBV20-1 and TRBJ1-2; maybe TRBD1 (5 bases). V lost 6 bases, J lost 8 bases, and 13 bases lay in between. Germline V gene data show CDR1 as DFQATT and CDR2 as SNEGSKA (reference sequence). This CDR3 has 11 residues. CDR3 region: CSAWGKDGYTF. The CDR3 region has the DNA TGCAGTGCCTGGGGCAAAGACGGCTACACCTTC.

This chain joins TRBV18 and TRBJ2-2; 9 bases map to TRBD1. Per germline, CDR1 KGHSH and CDR2 LQKENI. The CDR3 has 15 amino acids. Unmatched junction bases numbered 5, after V lost 5 bases and J lost 4 bases. The CDR3: CASSKQGAGTGELFF. CDR3 bases: TGTGCCAGCTCAAAACAGGGGGCTGGCACCGGGGAGCTGTTTTTT.

This chain connects TRBV7-6 to TRBJ1-4; unclear D gene. V was pared by 8 bases and J by 6 bases, with 16 bases between. The CDR3 totals 14 residues. From germline, CDR1 is SGHVS and CDR2 FNYEAQ. The CDR3 sequence is CASHDRGLDEKLFF. The CDR3 nucleotides are TGTGCCAGCCATGACCGGGGTCTGGATGAAAAACTGTTTTTT.

With regard to this clone: Other DNA sequences within the sample encode an identical CDR3. The rearrangement joins TRBV4-1 to TRBJ2-3; the match to TRBD2 covers 10 bases. Germline loops: CDR1 MGHRA, CDR2 YSYEKL. With V trimmed by 0 bases and J by 3 bases, 3 bases remained unmatched. The CDR3 is 16 amino acids. CDR3 sequence: CASSQDRAGGTDTQYF. In DNA form, the CDR3 reads TGCGCCAGCAGCCAAGATCGAGCGGGGGGGACAGATACGCAGTATTTT.

V gene TRBV7-2 combines with J gene TRBJ1-2; no clear D gene. V lost 5 bases to trimming and J lost 1 base, with 11 bases between them. The CDR3 covers 14 residues. Germline V gene sequence: CDR1 SGHTA, CDR2 FQGNSA. CDR3 amino acids: CASSPPGYNYGYTF. The CDR3 DNA sequence: TGTGCCAGCAGCCCACCGGGCTATAACTATGGCTACACCTTC.

This chain uses TRBV28 with TRBJ1-1, with D perhaps TRBD1 (5 bases). V was clipped by 6 bases and J by 6 bases, with 14 bases between them. The CDR3 sequence is 13 residues long. Germline V gene lookup returns CDR1 MDHEN and CDR2 SYDVKM. The DNA of the CDR3 is TGTGCCAGCAGCCCCCCCAGGGTTGCTGAAGCTTTCTTT. Protein: CASSPPRVAEAFF. Full variable domain (remainder filled in from reference TRBV28 and TRBJ1-1): DVKVTQSSRYLVKRTGEKVFLECVQDMDHENMFWYRQDPGLGLRLIYFSYDVKMKEKGDIPEGYSVSREKKERFSLILESASTNQTSMYLCASSPPRVAEAFFGQGTRLTVV.

The chain's CDR3 is CASWGGHGRYEQYF. The CDR3 DNA reads TGCGCCAGCTGGGGGGGACACGGGAGGTACGAGCAGTACTTC. The chain has TRBV5-1 and TRBJ2-7, with D tentatively TRBD2 (7 bases). Germline CDR1 is SGHRS and CDR2 is YFSETQ. This CDR3 contains 14 residues. Trimming cost V 7 bases and J 4 bases, with 18 bases left between them.

The chain uses TRBV10-1 and TRBJ1-2; D unclear. In germline, CDR1 is WNHNN, CDR2 SYGVQD (reference sequence). The CDR3 covers 13 residues. Trimming cost V 4 bases and J 8 bases, with 14 bases left between them. CDR3 in amino acids: CASSGPLMEGYTF. As DNA, the CDR3 is TGCGCCAGCAGTGGACCCTTGATGGAAGGCTACACCTTC.

This clone was detected only a few times. The genes are TRBV7-2 and TRBJ1-1; D not resolved. The CDR3 loop spans 12 amino acids. In germline, CDR1 is SGHTA, CDR2 FQGNSA. V gave up 4 bases and J gave up 8 bases, with 11 bases separating them. Here the CDR3 reads CASSSTIQEAFF. The DNA for the CDR3 is TGTGCCAGCAGCTCCACGATCCAAGAAGCTTTCTTT.

The chain couples TRBV7-9 to TRBJ2-5; D is uncertain. The CDR3 sequence is 13 residues long. V lost 6 bases and J 0 bases, leaving 8 bases between the germline ends. The germline CDR1 and CDR2 sequences are SEHNR and FQNEAQ (reference sequence). CDR3 coding DNA: TGTGCCAGCAGGTCACTGAACCAAGAGACCCAGTACTTC. It translates to CASRSLNQETQYF.

The J gene is TRBJ1-6, the V gene TRBV7-2; TRBD1 aligns across 9 bases. J lost 8 bases, V lost 3 bases, and 8 bases had no gene match. Germline CDR1 and CDR2: SGHTA and FQGNSA. The CDR3 has 16 amino acids. CDR3 amino acids: CASSFSPGQGHSPLHF. CDR3 sequence (DNA): TGTGCCAGCAGCTTCTCTCCGGGACAGGGTCATTCACCCCTCCACTTT.

The chain uses TRBV19 and TRBJ1-5; D is undetermined. The CDR3 is 14 residues long. Germline V CDR1 and CDR2: LNHDA, SQIVND (reference sequence). V was cut by 6 bases and J by 7 bases, with 16 bases left in between. DNA for the CDR3: TGTGCCAGTAGCCCCATCGGTATCTCGCAGCCCCAGCATTTT. Its translation is CASSPIGISQPQHF.